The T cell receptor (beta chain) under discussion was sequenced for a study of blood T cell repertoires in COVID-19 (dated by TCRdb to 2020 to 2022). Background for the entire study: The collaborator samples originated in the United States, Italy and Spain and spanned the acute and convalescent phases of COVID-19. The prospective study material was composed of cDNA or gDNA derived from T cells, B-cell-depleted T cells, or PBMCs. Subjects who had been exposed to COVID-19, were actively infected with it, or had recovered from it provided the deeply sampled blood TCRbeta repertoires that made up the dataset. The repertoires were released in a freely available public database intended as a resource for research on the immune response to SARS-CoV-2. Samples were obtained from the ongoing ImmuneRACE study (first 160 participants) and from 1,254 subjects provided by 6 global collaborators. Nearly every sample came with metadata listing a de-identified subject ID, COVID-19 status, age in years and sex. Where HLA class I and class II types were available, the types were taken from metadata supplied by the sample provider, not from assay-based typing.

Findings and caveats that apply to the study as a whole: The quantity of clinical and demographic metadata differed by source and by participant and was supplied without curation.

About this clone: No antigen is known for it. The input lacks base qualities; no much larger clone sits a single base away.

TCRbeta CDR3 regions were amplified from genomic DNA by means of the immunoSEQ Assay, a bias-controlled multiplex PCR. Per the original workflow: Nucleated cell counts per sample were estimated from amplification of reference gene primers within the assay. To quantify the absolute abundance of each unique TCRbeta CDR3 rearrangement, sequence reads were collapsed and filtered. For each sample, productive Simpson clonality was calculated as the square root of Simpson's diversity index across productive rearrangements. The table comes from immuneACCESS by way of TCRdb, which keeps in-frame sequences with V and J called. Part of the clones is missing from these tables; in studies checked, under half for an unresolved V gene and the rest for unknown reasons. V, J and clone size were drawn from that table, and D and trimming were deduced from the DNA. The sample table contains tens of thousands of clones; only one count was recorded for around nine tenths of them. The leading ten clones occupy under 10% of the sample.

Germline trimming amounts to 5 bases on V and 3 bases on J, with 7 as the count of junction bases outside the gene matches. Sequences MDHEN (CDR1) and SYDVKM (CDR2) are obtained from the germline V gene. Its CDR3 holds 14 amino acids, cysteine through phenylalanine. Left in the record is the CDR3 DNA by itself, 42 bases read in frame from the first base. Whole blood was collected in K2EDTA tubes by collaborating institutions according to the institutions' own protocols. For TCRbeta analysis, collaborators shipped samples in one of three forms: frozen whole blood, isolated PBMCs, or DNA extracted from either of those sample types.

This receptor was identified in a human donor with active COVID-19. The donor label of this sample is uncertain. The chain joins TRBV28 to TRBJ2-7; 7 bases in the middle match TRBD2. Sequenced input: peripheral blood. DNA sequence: TGTGCCAGCAGTCCTCTGAGGGACTACTACGAGCAGTACTTC. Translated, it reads CASSPLRDYYEQYF.